This T cell receptor (beta chain) was profiled in a study of blood T cells in healthy people across ages. Next came a second PCR, run for about 7 to 12 cycles, which used a sample-barcoded 5' primer along with a J-beta primer mix. Sequencing of every sample gave 2.5 million or more CDR3-containing paired-end reads. TCRdb ran MiXCR on the 5' RACE reads and lists one entry per CDR3 protein. The repertoire has about 1.8 million distinct CDR3 sequences, about 50% of them found once; the top ten carry approximately 2.1%. The CDR3 contains 17 residues. Germline loops: CDR1 MNHEY, CDR2 SVGAGI. General study results and limits: Per million T cells, TCR beta diversity dropped about linearly as age rose. Naive CD4+ cell counts and diversity both ran higher in long-lived than in aged donors.

Details on this clonotype: Its antigen is undetermined.

This TCR was sampled from a woman between 40 and 55 years old in good health. The material sequenced was blood. The genes are TRBV6-5 and TRBJ2-1, with 9 bases aligning to TRBD1. The J call could be wrong; TRBJ2-7 is a better fit for the DNA end. In DNA, the CDR3 is TGTGCCAGCAGTTACCTGGGACAGGGCAGGGGATACAATGAGCAGTACTTC. Translating it yields CASSYLGQGRGYNEQYF.